This T cell receptor (beta chain) was identified in a study of CD8+ T cells in alopecia areata. Turning to the study itself: Treated patients were given oral tofacitinib, which was dosed at 5 to 10 mg twice daily.

Extracted from the samples, RNA was reverse transcribed into cDNA to serve as the sequencing template. TCRdb keeps only in-frame clones here, not all; method: immunoSEQ multiplex PCR. The sample shows about 150,000 clones, about 53% of them seen only once. Germline-derived CDR1 and CDR2 are LGHNA and YSLEER. The V end lost 0 bases, the J end lost 7 bases, and 7 bases lay between the germline ends. This CDR3 spans 12 amino acids. Lesional scalp tissue (obtained by punch biopsy) and peripheral blood were collected from alopecia areata patients. J is TRBJ2-7 and V is TRBV4-3, with D perhaps being TRBD1 or TRBD2 (5 bases each). The sequence derives from a human donor with alopecia areata. This material consisted of CD8+ T cells sorted from blood, taken at week 0. CDR3 region: CASSQDWGEQYF. The CDR3 DNA follows: TGCGCCAGCAGCCAAGATTGGGGGGAGCAGTACTTC.